This T cell receptor (beta chain) appears in the sequencing data of a study of T-cell memory formation after mild COVID-19. Study observations and caveats: The study found balanced CD4/CD8 in clones contracting day 15 to 85 and a CD4+ lean in later expanders.

Worth noting for this clonotype: The antigen remains undetermined.

The 5'RACE method, run with constant-segment primers, produced TCR alpha and TCR beta cDNA libraries (carrying sample barcodes and UMIs). TCRdb fed the 5' RACE reads into MiXCR, producing one record per CDR3 protein. The sample lists under 700,000 distinct CDR3 sequences, roughly 20% seen once, with approximately 13% in the top ten. The CDR3 totals 16 residues. Between the trimmed V and J ends, which lost 4 bases and 2 bases, there was a span of 16 bases. The germline CDR1 and CDR2 sequences are SGHKS and YYEKEE (reference sequence). Source material: PBMCs or a T cell subset sorted from them (not recorded which). The chain uses TRBV5-5 and TRBJ1-5; D ambiguous. The receptor was derived from an adult woman who had mild COVID-19 (a few samples of this study predate the infection). Cell type and time point are not known. CDR3 sequence: CASSPGDRMRNQPQHF. The DNA of the CDR3 is TGTGCCAGCAGCCCGGGAGATCGGATGCGCAATCAGCCCCAGCATTTT.